These 4 T cell receptor beta chains were all obtained from the same sample, sequenced in a study of blood T cell repertoires in COVID-19. This table comes from immunoSEQ multiplex PCR, and its TCRdb copy is limited to in-frame clones, with some not included. The sample contains 150,000 to 200,000 clones, over 75% of which appear only once. Specimen: PBMCs or T cells enriched from blood (not recorded which). These receptors were taken from a man aged 50-59 years who had recovered from COVID-19.

The chain joins TRBV29-1 to TRBJ2-1, with a tentative D call TRBD2 (5 bases). CDR1 SQVTM and CDR2 ANQGSEA come from the germline V gene. Trimming took 1 base from V and 4 from J, leaving 11 bases between them. The length of the CDR3 is 14 residues. The CDR3 region is CSVEGGSGYNEQFF. CDR3 bases: TGCAGCGTTGAAGGAGGATCGGGGTACAATGAGCAGTTCTTC.

The chain is built from TRBV28 and TRBJ1-1; TRBD1 aligns across 8 bases. The CDR3 is 15 residues long. The germline CDR1 and CDR2 sequences are MDHEN and SYDVKM. After removal of 4 bases from V and 8 bases from J, the junction contained 12 bases not matched to a gene. CDR3 sequence reads: CASSSLTTGGGEAFF. For the CDR3, the DNA is TGTGCCAGCAGTTCCCTTACTACAGGGGGAGGGGAAGCTTTCTTT.

The rearrangement links TRBV30 to TRBJ2-7; 10 nucleotides line up with TRBD1. V shed 7 bases, J shed 6 bases, and the junction held 9 bases outside the gene matches. CDR3 length: 13 amino acids. Germline V CDR1 and CDR2: GTSNPN, SVGIG (reference sequence). The CDR3 loop reads CAYRQGASREQYF. The CDR3, as DNA: TGTGCCTACCGACAGGGGGCGTCCCGCGAGCAGTACTTC.

Only a few counts were recorded for this clone. This chain uses TRBV6-5 with TRBJ2-5, with 8 nucleotides matching TRBD1. CDR3 size: 16 residues. Per germline, CDR1 MNHEY and CDR2 SVGAGI. The ends lost 4 bases at V and 5 bases at J; junction bases unmatched: 12. The CDR3 nucleotides are TGTGCCAGCAGTTCGACGCGGGACAGGCGGTGGGAGACCCAGTACTTC. This sequence encodes CASSSTRDRRWETQYF.